This T cell receptor (beta chain) was identified in a study of cytomegalovirus exposure and HLA in healthy donors. Overall study context: HLA-typed donors were the source of 83 million or so unique TCRs, which an early data release held.

J gave up 5 bases and V 3 bases, and 10 bases lay outside the gene matches. Per germline, CDR1 SGHRS and CDR2 YFSETQ. The CDR3 has 15 amino acids. The donors (healthy individuals) were bone marrow donors. A multiplex PCR was run with 60 Vbeta primers and 13 Jbeta primers. This table comes from immunoSEQ multiplex PCR, and its TCRdb copy is limited to in-frame clones, with some not included. The sample shows about 170,000 clones, about 72% of them seen only once. The J gene is TRBJ2-7, the V gene TRBV5-1; TRBD1 aligns across 8 bases. The sample taken for sequencing was PBMCs. The receptor was isolated from a girl between 10 and 17 years old in good health and CMV-seronegative. CDR3 nucleotide sequence: TGCGCCAGCAGCTATGGACAGGGTGCCCTCCACGAGCAGTACTTC. Translating it yields CASSYGQGALHEQYF.